A single sample gave rise to the 23 T cell receptor beta chains below, sequenced in a study of T cell repertoires in cytomegalovirus infection (dated by TCRdb to between 2018 and 2021). The sequencer was an Illumina HiSeq 1500. TCRdb redid the processing of the public reads, applying fastp at Q25 and MiXCR, and retained in-frame beta chains. Each CDR3 protein gets just one entry, which takes the most common genes and DNA from the rows behind it. This sample gives about 150,000 distinct CDR3 sequences in total; about a quarter of them show up just once. The ten largest make up approximately 10% of the sample. Material for sequencing was PBMCs. All receptors come from a human donor in good health (CMV status not recorded). Some clones in this sample may be carry-over from other donors' samples.

This clonotype was counted only a few times. The chain joins TRBV5-4 to TRBJ2-5, with 7 positions matching TRBD2. Trimming at V came to 3 bases and at J to 5 bases, leaving 7 bases not matched to a gene. The CDR3 runs to 14 residues. In germline, CDR1 is SGHNT, CDR2 YYREEE (reference sequence). The CDR3: CASSSWTRWETQYF. Here the CDR3 DNA reads TGTGCCAGCAGCTCCTGGACTAGATGGGAGACCCAGTACTTC.

Note on this clonotype: This is likely a read error, given that the CDR3 carries no conserved phenylalanine or tryptophan at its end. The J gene is TRBJ2-7, the V gene TRBV11-2; D might be TRBD1 (6 bases). This CDR3 is built from 16 residues. The V gene's germline CDR1 is SGHAT and CDR2 FQNNGV. The V and J ends lost 0 bases and 5 bases respectively, with 17 bases between them. Here the CDR3 reads CASSLDHQGTIHEQYS. In DNA, the CDR3 is TGTGCCAGCAGCTTAGATCATCAAGGGACAATCCACGAGCAGTACTCC.

The V gene is TRBV12-5, the J gene TRBJ2-3, with 12 bases that match TRBD2. The germline gives CDR1 LGHNT, CDR2 FRNRAP. V trimming: 2 bases; J trimming: 3 bases; junction bases outside the gene matches: 3. The CDR3 has 16 residues. The DNA of the CDR3 is TGTGCTAGTGGTTTGCAAACTAGCGGGAGGACAGATACGCAGTATTTT. Amino acids: CASGLQTSGRTDTQYF.

This clonotype was counted many times. The J gene is TRBJ2-6, the V gene TRBV25-1, with a tentative D call TRBD1 (6 bases). The CDR3 contains 18 residues. Germline-derived CDR1 and CDR2 are MGHDK and SYGVNS. The germline V and J ends were trimmed by 4 bases and 0 bases, with 16 bases remaining between them. CDR3 DNA sequence: TGTGCCAGCAGTGGTAGGGGGACGAAGTTCTCTGGGGCCAACGTCCTGACTTTC. Amino acid sequence: CASSGRGTKFSGANVLTF.

This clonotype was seen ten or more times. The J gene is TRBJ2-1, the V gene TRBV4-3, with D unresolved. Germline V gene data show CDR1 as LGHNA and CDR2 as YSLEER. CDR3 length: 15 residues. The V end lost 0 bases, the J end lost 3 bases, and 9 bases lay between the germline ends. DNA for the CDR3: TGCGCCAGCAGCCAAGATCAAGCCTACTACAATGAGCAGTTCTTC. Its translation is CASSQDQAYYNEQFF.

The chain is built from TRBV20-1 and TRBJ1-5, with 8 nucleotides matching TRBD1. The trim removed 3 bases at V and 3 bases at J, leaving 4 bases unmatched. The CDR3 sequence is 14 residues long. Germline V gene data show CDR1 as DFQATT and CDR2 as SNEGSKA (reference sequence). In DNA, the CDR3 is TGCAGTGCTAGTGGACAGGGCGTCAATCAGCCCCAGCATTTT. The encoded protein is CSASGQGVNQPQHF.

V and J are TRBV7-9 and TRBJ2-7; possible D gene TRBD2, 6 bases. The length of the CDR3 is 16 residues. CDR1 SEHNR and CDR2 FQNEAQ come from the germline V gene (reference sequence). V was cut by 1 base and J by 6 bases, with 19 bases left in between. CDR3 region: CASSLVPTTGVAEQYF. For the CDR3, the DNA is TGTGCCAGCAGCTTAGTGCCGACGACGGGGGTTGCCGAGCAGTACTTC. The complete variable domain, with remaining parts taken from reference TRBV7-9 and TRBJ2-7, reads DTGVSQNPRHKITKRGQNVTFRCDPISEHNRLYWYRQTLGQGPEFLTYFQNEAQLEKSRLLSDRFSAERPKGSFSTLEIQRTEQGDSAMYLCASSLVPTTGVAEQYFGPGTRLTVT.

This clonotype was detected a few times. J is TRBJ2-7 and V is TRBV6-5, with 8 bases lining up with TRBD1. J lost 1 base, V lost 4 bases, and 3 bases had no gene match. The germline V gene encodes CDR1 MNHEY and CDR2 SVGAGI. The CDR3 consists of 14 residues. CDR3 protein: CASSWGQDSYEQYF. Written as DNA, the CDR3 is TGTGCCAGCAGTTGGGGACAGGATTCCTACGAGCAGTACTTC.

Ten or more counts support this clonotype. The V call is TRBV7-2, the J call TRBJ1-2; D not certain. Trimming stripped 3 bases from V and 4 bases from J, with 12 bases between. This CDR3 is built from 14 residues. From germline, CDR1 is SGHTA and CDR2 FQGNSA. As DNA, the CDR3 is TGTGCCAGCAGCTTCTCGGACGGTCCCTATGGCTACACCTTC. Protein: CASSFSDGPYGYTF.

This clonotype was recorded only once. V is TRBV2 and J is TRBJ2-7; D remains unclear. Germline V gene sequence: CDR1 SNHLY, CDR2 FYNNEI. V gave up 9 bases and J gave up 2 bases, with 23 bases separating them. This CDR3 is built from 16 residues. The CDR3 sequence: CARRVLTIDGTYEQYF. The CDR3 DNA sequence: TGTGCCAGAAGGGTCCTAACTATCGATGGCACCTACGAGCAGTACTTC.

Comments on this clonotype: A read error may explain this, as a much larger clone is one base away. CDR3 in DNA: TGTGTCAGCAGCTTTGTCCTAGCGGGGTCGAACAATGAGCAGTTCTTC. Encoded protein: CVSSFVLAGSNNEQFF. The rearrangement joins TRBV7-2 to TRBJ2-1; TRBD2 agrees at 9 bases. CDR1 SGHTA and CDR2 FQGNSA come from the germline V gene. The CDR3 is 16 residues long.

This clonotype was counted between two and nine times. V gene TRBV28 combines with J gene TRBJ2-7, with D perhaps matching TRBD1 (6 bases). Trimming removed 3 bases at V and 0 bases at J, with 12 bases between. The CDR3 covers 15 residues. Germline-derived CDR1 and CDR2 are MDHEN and SYDVKM. The CDR3 reads CASSFGRGGSYEQYF. CDR3 coding DNA: TGTGCCAGCAGTTTTGGTCGAGGGGGCTCCTACGAGCAGTACTTC.

This clonotype showed up many times. This chain connects TRBV15 to TRBJ1-1, with D perhaps TRBD1 (6 bases). Germline V gene sequence: CDR1 LNHNV, CDR2 YYDKDF (reference sequence). Trimming shortened V by 3 bases and J by 5 bases, and 7 bases separated the two germline ends. The CDR3 consists of 12 residues. The CDR3 loop is CATSSRGTEAFF. CDR3 in DNA: TGTGCCACCAGCAGCAGGGGAACTGAAGCTTTCTTT. The full variable domain, completed using reference TRBV15 and TRBJ1-1, is DAMVIQNPRYQVTQFGKPVTLSCSQTLNHNVMYWYQQKSSQAPKLLFHYYDKDFNNEADTPDNFQSRRPNTSFCFLDIRSPGLGDTAMYLCATSSRGTEAFFGQGTRLTVV.

The chain links TRBV11-2 to TRBJ2-1; TRBD2 aligns across 8 bases. This CDR3 spans 16 amino acids. V was pared by 6 bases and J by 2 bases, with 9 bases of the junction left unmatched. The V gene's germline CDR1 is SGHAT and CDR2 FQNNGV. CDR3 nucleotide sequence: TGTGCCAGCAGATATGATAGCGGGACGCCCTACAATGAGCAGTTCTTC. Translated, it gives CASRYDSGTPYNEQFF.

The V and J genes are TRBV12-3 or TRBV12-4 and TRBJ1-4; D unclear. The V end lost 6 bases, the J end lost 4 bases, and 15 bases lay between the germline ends. CDR3 length equals 15 residues. The CDR3 here is CASRGGGTGNEKLFF. The CDR3 coding sequence is TGTGCCAGCAGGGGCGGTGGTACGGGTAATGAAAAACTGTTTTTT.

This clonotype was seen repeatedly, ten times or more. This chain joins TRBV7-8 and TRBJ2-7; the D is unclear. Germline CDR1 and CDR2: SGHVS and FQNEAQ. This CDR3 comprises 17 residues. V gave up 4 bases and J gave up 0 bases, with 19 bases separating them. CDR3 sequence (DNA): TGTGCCAGCAGCTCGGTCTTACTTCTAATCAGCTCCTACGAGCAGTACTTC. This encodes CASSSVLLLISSYEQYF.

This clonotype occurred many times. The chain is built from TRBV12-3 or TRBV12-4 and TRBJ2-6; TRBD1 is a possible D gene (6 bases). V was clipped by 6 bases and J by 3 bases, with 18 bases between them. The CDR3 has 17 residues. The CDR3 spells CASRKNRVWSGANVLTF. The CDR3 bases are TGTGCCAGCAGGAAAAACAGGGTCTGGAGTGGGGCCAACGTCCTGACTTTC.

For this clonotype: This clone may be a read error of a much larger clone one base away. V and J are TRBV7-2 and TRBJ2-7; tentatively, D is TRBD2 (5 bases). Germline-derived CDR1 and CDR2 are SGHTA and FQGNSA. Deletions cut 2 bases from V and 1 base from J, with 6 bases between. This CDR3 is 13 amino acids long. CDR3 sequence (DNA): TGTGCCAGCAGCTTACAGCGGTCCTACGAGCAGTACTTC. Amino acid sequence: CASSLQRSYEQYF.

This clonotype was recorded at least ten times. The rearrangement links TRBV12-3 or TRBV12-4 to TRBJ1-2; TRBD1 matches 7 bases. The CDR3 extends over 14 amino acids. V was pared by 6 bases and J by 8 bases, with 12 bases of the junction left unmatched. The CDR3 loop is CASSERDRAWGYTF. For the CDR3, the DNA is TGTGCCAGCAGCGAGCGGGACAGAGCATGGGGCTACACCTTC.

This clonotype has more than one count but fewer than ten. The CDR3 loop reads CASSLQGFDGYTF. The CDR3 DNA reads TGTGCCAGCAGCTTACAGGGGTTCGATGGCTACACCTTC. The rearrangement joins TRBV7-9 to TRBJ1-2, with D perhaps TRBD1 (6 bases). This CDR3 has 13 amino acids. V was cut by 2 bases and J by 6 bases, with 10 bases left in between. The germline CDR1 and CDR2 sequences are SEHNR and FQNEAQ (reference sequence).

The table lists this clonotype with a count of one. The V gene is TRBV2, the J gene TRBJ1-2; 9 positions match TRBD1. The CDR3 totals 17 residues. J was trimmed by 0 bases and V by 0 bases; bases with no gene match: 5. Germline V gives CDR1 SNHLY, CDR2 FYNNEI. In DNA, the CDR3 is TGTGCCAGCAGTGAAGCGCCGGGACAGGGAGCTAACTATGGCTACACCTTC. This gives the protein CASSEAPGQGANYGYTF. Full variable domain (missing parts from reference TRBV2 and TRBJ1-2): EPEVTQTPSHQVTQMGQEVILRCVPISNHLYFYWYRQILGQKVEFLVSFYNNEISEKSEIFDDQFSVERPDGSNFTLKIRSTKLEDSAMYFCASSEAPGQGANYGYTFGSGTRLTVV.

The chain is built from TRBV4-1 and TRBJ2-7, with a weak D call TRBD1 (6 bases). CDR3 length: 15 amino acids. V gave up 3 bases and J gave up 2 bases, with 14 bases separating them. Germline CDR1 reads MGHRA; CDR2 reads YSYEKL. CDR3 sequence: CASSQSTGMAYEQYF. Written as DNA, the CDR3 is TGCGCCAGCAGCCAGTCTACAGGGATGGCCTACGAGCAGTACTTC.

The V call is TRBV19, the J call TRBJ1-4; D remains unclear. The V gene's germline CDR1 is LNHDA and CDR2 SQIVND (reference sequence). V was cut by 6 bases and J by 5 bases, with 10 bases left in between. The CDR3 runs 13 residues. The CDR3 protein is CASSATRNEKLFF. CDR3 sequence (DNA): TGTGCCAGTAGCGCAACACGGAATGAAAAACTGTTTTTT.